This entry is about one TCR beta chain. Original data processing: Reference gene primer amplification in the assay estimated nucleated cell counts. Repertoires were generated with immunoSEQ multiplex PCR, while TCRdb's copy carries only in-frame clones and drops some. V, J and clone size derive from that table, while D and trimming were established from the DNA sequence. The table has hundreds of thousands of clones, about 91% seen once. J was trimmed by 2 bases and V by 4 bases; bases with no gene match: 10. Germline V gene lookup returns CDR1 SGHNT and CDR2 YYREEE (reference sequence). CDR3 length: 17 amino acids. The source of the sample is a study of blood T cell repertoires in COVID-19. The overall study: The United States, Italy and Spain supplied acute and convalescent COVID-19 samples. PBMCs, B-cell-depleted T cells, or T cells provided the cDNA or gDNA that made up the material.

The origin of this receptor is a woman aged 45-65 years with COVID-19, enrolled during active disease. The sample was peripheral blood. The chain is built from TRBV5-4 and TRBJ2-3; TRBD2 aligns across 10 bases. The chain's CDR3 is CASSPSGAGGITDTQYF. In DNA, the CDR3 is TGTGCCAGCAGCCCAAGTGGAGCGGGGGGGATCACAGATACGCAGTATTTT.